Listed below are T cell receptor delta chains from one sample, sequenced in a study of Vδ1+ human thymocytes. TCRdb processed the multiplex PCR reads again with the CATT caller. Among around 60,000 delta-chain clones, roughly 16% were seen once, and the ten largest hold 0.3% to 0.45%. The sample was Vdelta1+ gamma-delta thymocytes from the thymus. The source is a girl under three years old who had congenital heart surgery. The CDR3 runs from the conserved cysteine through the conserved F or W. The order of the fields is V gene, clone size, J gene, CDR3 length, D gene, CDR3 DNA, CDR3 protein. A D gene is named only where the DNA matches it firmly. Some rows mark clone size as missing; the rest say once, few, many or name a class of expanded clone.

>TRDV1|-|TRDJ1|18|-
TGTGCTCTTGGGGAAAAGCCCTGGGGCAAGGATCCGGGTGTTAAACTCATCTTT
CALGEKPWGKDPGVKLIF
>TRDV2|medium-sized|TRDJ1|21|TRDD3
TGTGCCTGTGACACCGGAAACTGGGGGATACGTCGCTATCAAAACACCGATAAACTCATCTTT
CACDTGNWGIRRYQNTDKLIF
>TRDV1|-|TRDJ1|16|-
TGTGCTCTTGGGGAAAGGCCGGGGGAGATGACCGATAAACTCATCTTT
CALGERPGEMTDKLIF
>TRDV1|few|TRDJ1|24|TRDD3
TGTGCTCTTGGGGACCATATTCCCAGTGGGGGATACCAACATACGGCCATATACACCGATAAACTCATCTTT
CALGDHIPSGGYQHTAIYTDKLIF
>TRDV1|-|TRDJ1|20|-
TGTGCTCTTGGGGAATTTCCAAAAGTGTGGGGGCCGTCCTACACCGATAAACTCATCTTT
CALGEFPKVWGPSYTDKLIF
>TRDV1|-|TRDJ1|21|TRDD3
TGTGCTCTTGGGGTCTCATTCGATTGGACTGGGGGATACAGACCCACCGATAAACTCATCTTT
CALGVSFDWTGGYRPTDKLIF
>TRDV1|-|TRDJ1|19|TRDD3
TGTGCTCTTGGGGAACGGCAACGAGGCTGGGGGATCCACACCGATAAACTCATCTTT
CALGERQRGWGIHTDKLIF
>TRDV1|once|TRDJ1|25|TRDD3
TGTGCTCTTGGGGAACTCGGCCTTCCTTGGTACTGGGGGATACGCAGAGCCCTGCTCACCGATAAACTCATCTTT
CALGELGLPWYWGIRRALLTDKLIF
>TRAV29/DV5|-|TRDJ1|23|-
-
CSVLLCSKRLPPILRDRWHKLIF
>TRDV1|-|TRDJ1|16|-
TGTGCTCTTGGGGAACTAAGGCGCCGGTCCGCCGATAAACTCATCTTT
CALGELRRRSADKLIF
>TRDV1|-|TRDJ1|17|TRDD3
TGTGCTCTTGGGGAAGTCCCTACAACTGGGGGATTTTGTAAACTCATCTTT
CALGEVPTTGGFCKLIF
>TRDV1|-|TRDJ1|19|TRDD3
TGTGCTCTTGGGGAACTTTTCCCTGGGGGATACGGTCTCATCCATAAACTCATCTTT
CALGELFPGGYGLIHKLIF
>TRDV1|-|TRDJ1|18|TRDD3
TGTGCTCTTGGGAGTGGGATACCTCAACCGCTTTACACCGATAAACTCATCTTT
CALGSGIPQPLYTDKLIF
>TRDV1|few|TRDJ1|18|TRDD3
TGTGCTCTTGGGGAACTAATCCCCTCTGGGGGATACACCGATAAACTCATCTTT
CALGELIPSGGYTDKLIF
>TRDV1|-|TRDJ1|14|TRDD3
TGTGCTCTTGGGGAACTGGGGGATACGGCCAAACTCATCTTT
CALGELGDTAKLIF
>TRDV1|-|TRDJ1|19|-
TGTGCTCTTGGGAACGGGGCCTACAGCGCCCCACCTTACGCCGATAAACTCATCTTT
CALGNGAYSAPPYADKLIF